This T cell receptor beta chain was sequenced during a study of T cell responses to AZD1222 COVID-19 vaccine. Findings of the study overall: CD4 TCRs associated with vaccination spanned spike, dominating at 160-218 and 743-854. The peak T cell response came first, and repertoires were sampled only after it. Close to half of all spike-specific TCRs reportedly target regions of the variants that are unmutated.

The germline V gene has CDR1 MNHEY and CDR2 SVGAGI. The V end lost 2 bases, the J end lost 7 bases, and 6 bases lay between the germline ends. This CDR3 comprises 12 residues. Method: immunoSEQ multiplex PCR; TCRdb's copy keeps in-frame clones and lacks some. The sample contains about 120,000 clones, about nine tenths of which appear only once. This clone is a singleton in its sample. As yet, its antigen is unknown. V gene TRBV6-5 combines with J gene TRBJ2-1, with D uncertain. Sequenced here: peripheral blood, sampled on day 0 of AZD1222 vaccination. This clonotype was obtained from an adult in good health. This CDR3 is CASSYVTNEQFF. The CDR3, as DNA: TGTGCCAGCAGTTACGTGACTAATGAGCAGTTCTTC.